This T cell receptor beta chain was found in a study of beta chain features in type 1 diabetes (dated by TCRdb to the late 2010s). Background on the whole study: Mean age, gender distribution, total cell number and subset yield were not different between patients and healthy donors. A total of some 110 million sorted cells were examined across all samples, and a strong correlation was observed between cell number per subset and RNA yield. The study compared TCRB repertoires of sorted circulating CD4+ T cell subsets between recently diagnosed type 1 diabetes patients and matched healthy donors. Regulatory and stem cell-like memory subsets were obtained from only 8 patients and roughly 8 healthy donors, while naive and central memory subsets were obtained from all 28 donors. The study at large found these results: At VDJ recombination sites, patients with type 1 diabetes made fewer insertions and deleted more nucleotides, a pattern implying thymic rearrangement abnormalities. Sequencing cDNA rather than genomic DNA could over-represent highly expressing activated cells, although activation and CD3 levels did not differ between groups. The naive, central memory and regulatory TCRB repertoires appeared to resemble one another more closely among patients than among healthy donors. PCR might favor shorter templates, but patient and control samples were amplified and corrected together, so any skew would affect both groups equally. Because the HLA sub-analyses included only small numbers of individuals, any influence of HLA type on TCRB rearrangement was left unresolved. Type 1 diabetes patients showed a moderate but significant shortening of TCRB CDR3 length in all four CD4+ subsets.

Each donor gave one peripheral blood draw, around 0.12 L on average, collected into heparinised tubes. A BD FACSAria II was used to sort naive, central memory, regulatory and stem cell-like memory CD4+ T cells with a panel that included CD45RO, CCR7, CD25, CD127, CD95 and CD27. Every sorted population had a purity above 95%. PBMCs were isolated right away by Lymphoprep density gradient centrifugation and were stained directly, without culture. To minimize batch effects, samples were stained and sorted in pairs, one healthy donor with one patient per experiment. The entire isolated RNA was reverse transcribed using the High Capacity cDNA Reverse Transcription Kit, and thus expressed TCRB transcripts were sequenced. Naive, central memory and regulatory T cell samples underwent deep immunoSEQ sequencing, averaging around 3.7 million total reads per sample. Sorted cells were lysed in RLT buffer, and RNA was extracted using DNase-treated RNeasy Micro or Mini kits according to cell number. To prevent cross-contamination, every cell subset was processed on its own, while patient and healthy donor samples were processed together. TCRB sequences were amplified from cDNA with the immunoSEQ multiplex PCR, producing 87-bp fragments spanning the CDR3 region. Amplicons were sequenced on the Illumina HiSeq platform. From the authors' description of their analysis: PCR bias was computationally corrected using synthetic template baselines, reads within Hamming distance 2 were collapsed, and singletons that could not be merged were discarded. By aligning reads against IMGT, V, D and J genes, CDR3 length, and insertions or deletions at six rearrangement sites were assigned. Within each subset, clonotype counts were normalized to sorted cell number, and only after that were true diversity and Gini coefficients computed with the tcR R package. The overlap coefficient, calculated on TCRB nucleotide sequences, was used to measure repertoire sharing. Imported from immuneACCESS, the table was reduced by TCRdb to in-frame sequences with V and J called. These copies leave out some clones; in studies compared against another copy, an unresolved V gene accounts for under half, and the cause of the remainder is not known. V and J calls plus clone size are reproduced from that table; the DNA served to infer D and trimming. A total of 300,000 to 350,000 clones appear in this sample, roughly 8% of them only once. The ten largest clones capture less than 0.5% of the sample.

This clone has at least ten counts. No antigen is known for it. No much larger clonotype is one base removed from it; base qualities were not supplied. V gives up 2 bases and J gives up 1 base, and the segment between their germline ends measures 9 bases. Including the terminal cysteine and phenylalanine, the CDR3 comprises 15 residues. CDR3 DNA only is kept here, 45 bases in frame from base 1. Looking up the germline V gene yields CDR1 MGHRA and CDR2 YSYEKL. The TCR sequence derives from a woman aged 18 to 35 in good health. Sequenced: central memory CD4+ T cells from blood. The chain links TRBV4-1 with TRBJ1-5, with no confident D gene call. The DNA is as follows: TGCGCCAGCAGCCAATACACCGAAAGCAATCAGCCCCAGCATTTT. It is translated as CASSQYTESNQPQHF.